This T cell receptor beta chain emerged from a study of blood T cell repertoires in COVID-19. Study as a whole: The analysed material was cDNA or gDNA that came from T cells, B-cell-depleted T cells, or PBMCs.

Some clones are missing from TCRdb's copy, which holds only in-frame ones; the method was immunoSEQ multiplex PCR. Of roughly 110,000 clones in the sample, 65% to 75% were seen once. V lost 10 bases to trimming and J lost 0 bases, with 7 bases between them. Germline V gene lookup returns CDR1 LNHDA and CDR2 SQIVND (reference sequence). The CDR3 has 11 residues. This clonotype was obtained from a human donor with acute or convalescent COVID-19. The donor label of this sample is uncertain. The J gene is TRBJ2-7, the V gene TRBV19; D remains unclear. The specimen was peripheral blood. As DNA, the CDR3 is TGTGCCACCTCGAGCTCCTACGAGCAGTACTTC. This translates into CATSSSYEQYF.